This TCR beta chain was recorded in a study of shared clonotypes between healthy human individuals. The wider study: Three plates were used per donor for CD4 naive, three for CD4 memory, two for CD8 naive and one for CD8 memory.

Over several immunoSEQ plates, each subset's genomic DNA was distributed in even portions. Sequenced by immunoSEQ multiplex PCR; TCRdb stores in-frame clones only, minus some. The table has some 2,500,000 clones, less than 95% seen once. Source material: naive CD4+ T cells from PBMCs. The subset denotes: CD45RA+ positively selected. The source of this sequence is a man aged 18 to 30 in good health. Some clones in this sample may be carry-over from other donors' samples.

This CDR3 is CASSSGLKGGTAEAFF. CDR3 nucleotides: TGTGCCAGCAGTTCGGGATTAAAAGGGGGCACGGCTGAAGCTTTCTTT. The V call is TRBV6-5, the J call TRBJ1-1, with 7 nucleotides matching TRBD1. V gave up 4 bases and J gave up 6 bases; unmatched junction bases: 14. CDR3 size: 16 residues. CDR1 and CDR2 (germline): MNHEY, SVGAGI.